This TCR beta chain was found in a study of blood T cells in healthy people across ages. Combining a sample-barcoded 5' primer with a J-beta primer mix, a second PCR ran for roughly 6 to 11 cycles. TCRdb used MiXCR to reprocess the 5' RACE reads, holding one entry per CDR3 protein. The sample lists approximately 1.5 million distinct CDR3 sequences, about 35% occurring once. V was pared by 4 bases and J by 0 bases, with 7 bases between. From germline, CDR1 is DFQATT and CDR2 SNEGSKA (reference sequence). There are 12 residues in the CDR3. The sequence derives from a woman between 25 and 40 years old in good health. The J gene is TRBJ2-7, the V gene TRBV20-1, with a weak D call TRBD2 (5 bases). The sequencing input was blood. CDR3 nucleotides: TGCAGTGCTACGGACTTCTCCTACGAGCAGTACTTC. Residues: CSATDFSYEQYF.